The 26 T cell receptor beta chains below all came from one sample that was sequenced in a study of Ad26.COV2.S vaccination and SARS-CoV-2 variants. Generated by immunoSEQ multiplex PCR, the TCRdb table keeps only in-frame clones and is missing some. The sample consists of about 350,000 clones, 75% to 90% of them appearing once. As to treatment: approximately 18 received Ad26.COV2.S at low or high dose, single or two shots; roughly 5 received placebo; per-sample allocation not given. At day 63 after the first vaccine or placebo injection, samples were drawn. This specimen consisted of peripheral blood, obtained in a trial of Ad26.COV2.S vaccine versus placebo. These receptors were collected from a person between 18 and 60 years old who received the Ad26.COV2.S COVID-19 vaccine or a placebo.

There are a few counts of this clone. The chain's CDR3 is CASSLVDQRGYF. The DNA of the CDR3 is TGTGCCAGCAGCTTAGTCGACCAAAGGGGGTATTTT. The chain has TRBV7-2 and TRBJ2-3; tentatively, D is TRBD1 (5 bases). CDR1 and CDR2 from the germline V gene are SGHTA and FQGNSA. The CDR3 length is 12 residues. V lost 1 base and J 14 bases, leaving 13 bases between the germline ends.

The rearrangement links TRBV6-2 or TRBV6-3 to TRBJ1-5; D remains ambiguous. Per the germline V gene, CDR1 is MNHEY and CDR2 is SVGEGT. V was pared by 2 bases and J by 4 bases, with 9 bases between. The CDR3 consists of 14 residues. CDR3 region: CASSYGSRNQPQHF. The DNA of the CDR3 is TGTGCCAGCAGTTACGGTTCCAGAAATCAGCCCCAGCATTTT.

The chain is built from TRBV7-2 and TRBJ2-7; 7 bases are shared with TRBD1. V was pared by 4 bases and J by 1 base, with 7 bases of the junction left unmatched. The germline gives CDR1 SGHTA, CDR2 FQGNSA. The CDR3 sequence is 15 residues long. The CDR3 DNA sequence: TGTGCCAGCAGCTCAGACAGGGTCGCTTCCTACGAGCAGTACTTC. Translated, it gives CASSSDRVASYEQYF.

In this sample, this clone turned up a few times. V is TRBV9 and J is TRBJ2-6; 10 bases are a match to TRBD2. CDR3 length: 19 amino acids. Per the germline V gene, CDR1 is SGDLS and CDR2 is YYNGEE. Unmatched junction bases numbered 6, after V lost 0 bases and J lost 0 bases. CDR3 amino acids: CASSVGLAGASSGANVLTF. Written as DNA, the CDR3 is TGTGCCAGCAGCGTAGGTCTAGCGGGAGCCTCCTCTGGGGCCAACGTCCTGACTTTC.

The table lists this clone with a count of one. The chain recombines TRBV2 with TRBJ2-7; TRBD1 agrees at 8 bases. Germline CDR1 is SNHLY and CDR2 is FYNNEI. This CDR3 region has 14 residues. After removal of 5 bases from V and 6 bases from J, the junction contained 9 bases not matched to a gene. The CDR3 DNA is TGTGCCAGCAGTACCGGGACAGGAGGCTCCGAGCAGTACTTC. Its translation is CASSTGTGGSEQYF.

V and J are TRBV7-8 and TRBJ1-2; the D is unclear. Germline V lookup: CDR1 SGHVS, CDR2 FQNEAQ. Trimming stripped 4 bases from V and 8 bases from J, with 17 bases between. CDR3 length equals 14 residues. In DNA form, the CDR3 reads TGTGCCAGCAGCTCGGCTGGGGAAGCCGGGGGCTACACCTTC. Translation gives CASSSAGEAGGYTF.

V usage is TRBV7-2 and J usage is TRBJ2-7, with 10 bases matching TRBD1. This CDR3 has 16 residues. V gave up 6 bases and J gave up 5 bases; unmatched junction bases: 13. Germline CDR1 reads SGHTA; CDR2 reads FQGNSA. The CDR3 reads CASSRLTTGGLHEQYF. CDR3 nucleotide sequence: TGTGCCAGCAGTCGCCTTACGACAGGGGGCCTCCACGAGCAGTACTTC.

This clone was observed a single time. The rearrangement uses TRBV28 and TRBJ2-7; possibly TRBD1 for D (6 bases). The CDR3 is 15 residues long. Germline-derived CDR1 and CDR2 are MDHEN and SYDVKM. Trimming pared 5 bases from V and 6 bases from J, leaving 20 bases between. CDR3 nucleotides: TGTGCCAGCAGTATTTGGGGGCAGGGGCCAGGCGAGCAGTACTTC. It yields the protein CASSIWGQGPGEQYF.

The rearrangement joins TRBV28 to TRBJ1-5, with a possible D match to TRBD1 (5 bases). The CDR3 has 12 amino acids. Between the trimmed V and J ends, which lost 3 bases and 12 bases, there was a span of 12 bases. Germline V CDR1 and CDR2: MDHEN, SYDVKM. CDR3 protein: CASSLGGDFQHF. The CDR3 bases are TGTGCCAGCAGTTTGGGAGGGGATTTCCAGCATTTT. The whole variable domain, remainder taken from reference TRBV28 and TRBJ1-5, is DVKVTQSSRYLVKRTGEKVFLECVQDMDHENMFWYRQDPGLGLRLIYFSYDVKMKEKGDIPEGYSVSREKKERFSLILESASTNQTSMYLCASSLGGDFQHFGDGTRLSIL.

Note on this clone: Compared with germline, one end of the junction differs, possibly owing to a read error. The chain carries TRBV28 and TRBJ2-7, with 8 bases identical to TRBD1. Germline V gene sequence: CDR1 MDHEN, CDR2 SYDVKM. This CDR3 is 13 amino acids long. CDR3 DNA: TGTGCCAGCACCTCGTTGATCCAGGGGGCGTCCCACTTC. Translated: CASTSLIQGASHF. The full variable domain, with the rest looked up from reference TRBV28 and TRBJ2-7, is DVKVTQSSRYLVKRTGEKVFLECVQDMDHENMFWYRQDPGLGLRLIYFSYDVKMKEKGDIPEGYSVSREKKERFSLILESASTNQTSMYLCASTSLIQGASHFGPGTRLTVT.

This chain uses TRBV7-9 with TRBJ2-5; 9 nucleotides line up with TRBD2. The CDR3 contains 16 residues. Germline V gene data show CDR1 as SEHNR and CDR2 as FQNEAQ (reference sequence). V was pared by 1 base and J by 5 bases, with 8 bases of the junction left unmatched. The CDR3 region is CASSLEGTSPTETQYF. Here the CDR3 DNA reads TGTGCCAGCAGCTTAGAGGGGACTAGCCCCACTGAGACCCAGTACTTC.

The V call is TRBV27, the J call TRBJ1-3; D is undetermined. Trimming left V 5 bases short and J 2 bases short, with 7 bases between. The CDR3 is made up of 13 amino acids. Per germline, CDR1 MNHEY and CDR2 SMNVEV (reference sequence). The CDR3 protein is CASSPPAGNTIYF. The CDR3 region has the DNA TGTGCCAGCAGTCCCCCCGCTGGAAACACCATATATTTT.

The CDR3 protein is CASSSERHSYEQYF. In DNA, the CDR3 is TGTGCCAGCAGTTCTGAGCGGCACTCCTACGAGCAGTACTTC. V usage is TRBV27 and J usage is TRBJ2-7; perhaps TRBD2 as D (5 bases). Trimming left V 4 bases short and J 0 bases short, with 10 bases between. The CDR3 sequence is 14 residues long. CDR1 and CDR2 (germline): MNHEY, SMNVEV (reference sequence).

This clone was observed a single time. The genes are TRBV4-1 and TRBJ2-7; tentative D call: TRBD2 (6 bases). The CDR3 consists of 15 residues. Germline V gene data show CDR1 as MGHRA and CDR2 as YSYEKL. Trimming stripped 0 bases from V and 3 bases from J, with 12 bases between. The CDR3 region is CASSQDLDGGYEQYF. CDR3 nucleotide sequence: TGCGCCAGCAGCCAAGATCTTGACGGGGGCTACGAGCAGTACTTC.

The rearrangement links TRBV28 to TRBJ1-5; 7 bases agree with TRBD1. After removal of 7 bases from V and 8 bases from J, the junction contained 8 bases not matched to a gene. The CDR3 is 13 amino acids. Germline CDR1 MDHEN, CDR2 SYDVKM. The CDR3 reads CASTLGQSKPQHF. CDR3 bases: TGTGCCAGCACTTTGGGACAGTCCAAGCCCCAGCATTTT.

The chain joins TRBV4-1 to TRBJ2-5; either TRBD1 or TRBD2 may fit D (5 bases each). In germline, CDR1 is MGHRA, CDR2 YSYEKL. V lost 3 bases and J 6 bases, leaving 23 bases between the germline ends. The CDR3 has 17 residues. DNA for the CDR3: TGCGCCAGCAGCCAGCCCCGGGACCCCGAATCTTTGAAGACCCAGTACTTC. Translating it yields CASSQPRDPESLKTQYF.

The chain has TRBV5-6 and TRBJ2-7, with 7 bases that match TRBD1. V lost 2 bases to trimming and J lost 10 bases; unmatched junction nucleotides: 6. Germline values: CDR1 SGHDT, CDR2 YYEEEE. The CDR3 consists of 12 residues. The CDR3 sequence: CASSFTGVEQYF. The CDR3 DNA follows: TGTGCCAGCAGCTTTACAGGGGTGGAACAGTACTTC.

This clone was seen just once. This CDR3 is CASSLSTGNYGYTF. For the CDR3, the DNA is TGCGCCAGCAGCCTATCGACGGGGAACTATGGCTACACCTTC. The rearrangement links TRBV4-3 to TRBJ1-2; no reliable D call. This CDR3 region has 14 residues. CDR1 LGHNA and CDR2 YSLEER come from the germline V gene. V dropped 4 bases and J dropped 2 bases, with 11 bases sitting between them.

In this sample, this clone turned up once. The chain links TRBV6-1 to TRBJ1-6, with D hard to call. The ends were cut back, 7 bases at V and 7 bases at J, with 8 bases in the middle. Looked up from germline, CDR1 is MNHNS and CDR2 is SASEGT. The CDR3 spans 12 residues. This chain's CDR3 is CASTTGNSPLHF. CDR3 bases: TGTGCCAGCACGACCGGAAATTCACCCCTCCACTTT.

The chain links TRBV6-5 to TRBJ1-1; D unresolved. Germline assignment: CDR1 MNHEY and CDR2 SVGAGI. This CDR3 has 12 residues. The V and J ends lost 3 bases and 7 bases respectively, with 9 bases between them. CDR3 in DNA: TGTGCCAGCAGTTATCCCGGGGATGAAGCTTTCTTT. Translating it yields CASSYPGDEAFF.

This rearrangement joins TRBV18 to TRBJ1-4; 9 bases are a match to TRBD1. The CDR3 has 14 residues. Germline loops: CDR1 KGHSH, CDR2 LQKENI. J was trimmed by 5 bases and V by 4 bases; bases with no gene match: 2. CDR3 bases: TGTGCCAGCTCACGGGACAGGGTCAATGAAAAACTGTTTTTT. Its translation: CASSRDRVNEKLFF.

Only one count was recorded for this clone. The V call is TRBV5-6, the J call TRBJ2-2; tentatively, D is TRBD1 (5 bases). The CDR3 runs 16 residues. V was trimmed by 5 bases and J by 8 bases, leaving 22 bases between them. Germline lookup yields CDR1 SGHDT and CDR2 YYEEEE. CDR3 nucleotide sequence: TGTGCCAGCAGTACAAGGGGTCGTCTATTAGTGGGGGAGCTGTTTTTT. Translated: CASSTRGRLLVGELFF.

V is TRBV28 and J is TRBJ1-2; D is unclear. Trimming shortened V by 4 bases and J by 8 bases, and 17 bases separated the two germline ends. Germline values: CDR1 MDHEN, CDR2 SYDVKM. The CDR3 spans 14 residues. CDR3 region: CASSSGPITGGYTF. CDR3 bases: TGTGCCAGCAGTTCCGGGCCAATTACGGGGGGCTACACCTTC.

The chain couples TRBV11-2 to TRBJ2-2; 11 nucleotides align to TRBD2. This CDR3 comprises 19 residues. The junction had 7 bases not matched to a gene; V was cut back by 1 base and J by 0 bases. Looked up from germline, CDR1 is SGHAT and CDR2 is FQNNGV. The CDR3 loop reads CASSLAGLAGGPNTGELFF. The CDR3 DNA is TGTGCCAGCAGCTTAGCCGGCCTAGCGGGGGGACCGAACACCGGGGAGCTGTTTTTT.

The CDR3 nucleotides are TGTGCCTCCAAGCCCTGGGGTGAAGCTTTCTTT. Translated, it gives CASKPWGEAFF. This rearrangement joins TRBV30 to TRBJ1-1, with D uncertain. The length of the CDR3 is 11 residues. The V and J ends lost 7 bases and 7 bases respectively, with 13 bases between them. In germline, CDR1 is GTSNPN, CDR2 SVGIG (reference sequence).

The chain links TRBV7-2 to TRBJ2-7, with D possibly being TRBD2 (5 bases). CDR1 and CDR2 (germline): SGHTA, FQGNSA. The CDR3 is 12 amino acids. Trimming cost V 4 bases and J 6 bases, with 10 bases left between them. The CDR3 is CASSSDYGEQYF. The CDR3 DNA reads TGTGCCAGCAGCTCTGACTATGGCGAGCAGTACTTC.